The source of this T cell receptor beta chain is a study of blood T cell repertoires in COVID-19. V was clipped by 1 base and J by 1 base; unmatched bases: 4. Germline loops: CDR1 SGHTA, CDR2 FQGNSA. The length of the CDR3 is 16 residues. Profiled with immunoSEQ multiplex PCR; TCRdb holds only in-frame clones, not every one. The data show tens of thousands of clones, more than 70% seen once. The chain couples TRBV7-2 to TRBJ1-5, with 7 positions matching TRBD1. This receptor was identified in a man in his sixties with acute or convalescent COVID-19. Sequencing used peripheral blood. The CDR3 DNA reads TGTGCCAGCAGCTTAGTTGGAGGGGGCAGCAATCAGCCCCAGCATTTT. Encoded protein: CASSLVGGGSNQPQHF.